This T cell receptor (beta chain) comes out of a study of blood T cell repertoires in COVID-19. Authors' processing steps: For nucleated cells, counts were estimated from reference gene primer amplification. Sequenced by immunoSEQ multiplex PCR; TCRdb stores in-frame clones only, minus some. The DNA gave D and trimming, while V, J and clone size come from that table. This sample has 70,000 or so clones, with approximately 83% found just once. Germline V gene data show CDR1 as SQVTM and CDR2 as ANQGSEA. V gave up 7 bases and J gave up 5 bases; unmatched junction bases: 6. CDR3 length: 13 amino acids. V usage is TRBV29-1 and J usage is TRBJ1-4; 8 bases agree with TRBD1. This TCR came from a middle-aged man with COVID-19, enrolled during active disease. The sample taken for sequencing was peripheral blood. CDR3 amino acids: CSAGTGGNEKLFF. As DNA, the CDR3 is TGCAGCGCCGGGACAGGAGGGAATGAAAAACTGTTTTTT.